The 15 T cell receptor beta chains below come from one sample, sequenced in a study of shared T cell receptors in the human thymus. Here immunoSEQ multiplex PCR was the method, and the copy in TCRdb shows in-frame clones only, minus some. The sample records more than 550,000 clones, about 90% being singletons. The same sample was also studied in work on human thymus T cells.

The sample taken for sequencing was thymocytes. These receptor sequences come from a boy younger than two with a congenital heart defect.

V is TRBV7-9 and J is TRBJ1-2; no firm D call. CDR1 and CDR2 (germline): SEHNR, FQNEAQ (reference sequence). Trimming took off 2 bases at V and 7 bases at J, with 14 bases between the two ends. The CDR3 runs 14 residues. Here the CDR3 DNA reads TGTGCCAGCAGCTTAAAAACGCCGGCGGCTGGCTACACCTTC. This sequence encodes CASSLKTPAAGYTF.

On this clone: Other DNA variants within this sample encode the same CDR3. The rearrangement links TRBV14 to TRBJ1-4, with D possibly TRBD1 on 5 matching bases. CDR3 length: 15 residues. The germline V and J ends were trimmed by 1 base and 8 bases, with 14 bases remaining between them. Germline lookup yields CDR1 SGHDN and CDR2 FVKESK. The CDR3 reads CASSQAGQGWEKLFF. The CDR3 DNA sequence: TGTGCCAGCAGCCAAGCTGGGCAGGGTTGGGAAAAACTGTTTTTT. Full variable domain (remainder filled in from reference TRBV14 and TRBJ1-4): EAGVTQFPSHSVIEKGQTVTLRCDPISGHDNLYWYRRVMGKEIKFLLHFVKESKQDESGMPNNRFLAERTGGTYSTLKVQPAELEDSGVYFCASSQAGQGWEKLFFGSGTQLSVL.

This chain connects TRBV9 to TRBJ2-1; 10 nucleotides match TRBD2. This CDR3 contains 17 residues. V gave up 3 bases and J gave up 7 bases; unmatched junction bases: 13. Germline V gene data show CDR1 as SGDLS and CDR2 as YYNGEE. DNA for the CDR3: TGTGCCAGCAGCGGGACTAGCGGAGCTACCCCAGGGAATGAGCAGTTCTTC. Protein sequence: CASSGTSGATPGNEQFF.

V is TRBV14 and J is TRBJ2-3; 7 bases align to TRBD2. Germline assignment: CDR1 SGHDN and CDR2 FVKESK. The CDR3 is 16 amino acids. J gave up 1 base and V 1 base, and 5 bases lay outside the gene matches. The CDR3 spells CASSQGRTSGTDTQYF. Here the CDR3 DNA reads TGTGCCAGCAGCCAAGGGCGGACTAGTGGCACAGATACGCAGTATTTT.

The rearrangement uses TRBV4-1 and TRBJ1-1; D not resolved. The V and J ends lost 0 bases and 0 bases respectively, with 20 bases between them. The CDR3 contains 19 residues. Germline CDR1 reads MGHRA; CDR2 reads YSYEKL. CDR3 residues: CASSQERTGRTGMNTEAFF. The CDR3 coding sequence is TGCGCCAGCAGCCAAGAGAGAACGGGTCGGACTGGCATGAACACTGAAGCTTTCTTT.

This chain uses TRBV6-1 with TRBJ2-3, with D perhaps matching TRBD2 (6 bases). The germline gives CDR1 MNHNS, CDR2 SASEGT. The V end was cut by 5 bases, the J end by 3 bases, with 9 bases between. The length of the CDR3 is 13 residues. The CDR3 region is CASSTEGTDTQYF. In nucleotides, the CDR3 is TGTGCCAGCAGTACGGAGGGTACAGATACGCAGTATTTT.

This clone appeared a few times. This sequence joins TRBV5-4 and TRBJ1-1, with D uncertain. The CDR3 covers 12 residues. Trimming stripped 9 bases from V and 1 base from J, with 10 bases between. Germline V gene sequence: CDR1 SGHNT, CDR2 YYREEE (reference sequence). The CDR3 loop is CATKARNTEAFF. The DNA for the CDR3 is TGTGCCACCAAAGCACGGAACACTGAAGCTTTCTTT.

This chain uses TRBV7-8 with TRBJ2-4; perhaps TRBD1 as D (5 bases). CDR3 size: 16 residues. Germline assignment: CDR1 SGHVS and CDR2 FQNEAQ. CDR3 in amino acids: CATSRQPYLAKNIQYF. In DNA form, the CDR3 reads TGTGCAACCTCGCGACAGCCCTACCTAGCCAAAAACATTCAGTACTTC.

This clone was seen only a few times. The CDR3 reads CATSRVYTGPGGGTQYF. The DNA for the CDR3 is TGTGCCACCAGCAGAGTATATACAGGACCGGGCGGGGGTACGCAGTATTTT. This chain uses TRBV15 with TRBJ2-3; 7 bases match TRBD2. Germline assignment: CDR1 LNHNV and CDR2 YYDKDF (reference sequence). The CDR3 is 17 amino acids. The V and J ends lost 1 base and 8 bases, in that order; junction bases with no gene match: 15.

The CDR3 reads CASSYRQGADYEQYF. CDR3 sequence (DNA): TGTGCCAGCAGTTATCGACAGGGGGCGGACTACGAGCAGTACTTC. The chain couples TRBV6-5 to TRBJ2-7; 10 bases match TRBD1. Germline V gene sequence: CDR1 MNHEY, CDR2 SVGAGI. The V gene end was trimmed by 3 bases and the J gene end by 3 bases; junction bases not matched to a gene: 5. The CDR3 is made up of 15 amino acids.

This clone was counted a single time. The chain recombines TRBV7-8 with TRBJ1-1; a possible D gene is TRBD1 (5 bases). The CDR3 consists of 16 residues. The V and J ends lost 4 bases and 2 bases respectively, with 17 bases between them. Looked up from germline, CDR1 is SGHVS and CDR2 is FQNEAQ. For the CDR3, the DNA is TGTGCCAGCAGCTGGGCGGGGCCGTGGGCCAACACTGAAGCTTTCTTT. Its protein product is CASSWAGPWANTEAFF.

V usage is TRBV7-2 and J usage is TRBJ1-2; D ambiguous. The CDR3 spans 15 residues. The V end lost 2 bases, the J end lost 4 bases, and 14 bases lay between the germline ends. Germline V gene data show CDR1 as SGHTA and CDR2 as FQGNSA. CDR3 sequence: CASSLSGREFYGYTF. As DNA, the CDR3 is TGTGCCAGCAGCTTATCGGGTCGGGAGTTCTATGGCTACACCTTC.

The chain carries TRBV7-9 and TRBJ1-1, with D uncertain. V was trimmed by 3 bases and J by 0 bases, leaving 8 bases between them. The CDR3 is made up of 14 amino acids. CDR1 SEHNR and CDR2 FQNEAQ come from the germline V gene (reference sequence). CDR3 in amino acids: CASSFSSVNTEAFF. The DNA of the CDR3 is TGTGCCAGCAGCTTCTCCTCGGTGAACACTGAAGCTTTCTTT.

The rearrangement joins TRBV19 to TRBJ2-1; D not resolved. V gave up 3 bases and J gave up 6 bases, with 9 bases separating them. This CDR3 is built from 13 residues. Germline V gene lookup returns CDR1 LNHDA and CDR2 SQIVND (reference sequence). DNA for the CDR3: TGTGCCAGTAGTATTATCTCTCTCAATGAGCAGTTCTTC. The encoded protein is CASSIISLNEQFF.

The chain has TRBV19 and TRBJ1-5; D not certain. CDR1 is LNHDA and CDR2 is SQIVND in the germline V gene (reference sequence). The CDR3 is made up of 13 amino acids. The V end lost 5 bases, the J end lost 3 bases, and 8 bases lay between the germline ends. Here the CDR3 reads CASSPPDNQPQHF. In DNA form, the CDR3 reads TGTGCCAGTAGTCCCCCAGACAATCAGCCCCAGCATTTT.